This is a list of T cell receptor beta chains from one sample in a study of cytomegalovirus exposure and HLA in healthy donors. Using immunoSEQ multiplex PCR, the repertoire was profiled, and TCRdb retains in-frame clones only, with some absent. The table has over 200,000 clones, under 80% seen once. Sequencing used PBMCs. Receptors were obtained from a woman younger than 45 in good health and CMV-seronegative. The CDR3 runs from the conserved cysteine through the conserved F or W. D genes are given only for firm matches. Not all rows give a size; the values are once, few, many and, for expanded clones, a class.

d_gene	len	v_gene	abundance	j_gene	CDR3nt	CDR3aa
TRBD2	14	TRBV9	.	TRBJ2-7	TGTGCCAGCAGCGGTCAGGGAGGGGTGGACGAGCAGTACTTC	CASSGQGGVDEQYF
.	15	TRBV5-1	.	TRBJ2-3	TGCGCCAGCAGCCCCCGGGGAGACGGCACAGATACGCAGTATTTT	CASSPRGDGTDTQYF
TRBD1	15	TRBV4-1	.	TRBJ1-1	TGCGCCAGCAGCCAAGGGGACAGGGTCAACACTGAAGCTTTCTTT	CASSQGDRVNTEAFF
.	14	TRBV5-4	.	TRBJ2-5	TGTGCCAGCAGCTCGATGCTAGCGCAAGAGACCCAGTACTTC	CASSSMLAQETQYF
TRBD2	20	TRBV5-8	once	TRBJ2-2	TGTGCCAGCAGCTTGGTAAGACTAGCGGAACCGCGTCCGTACACCGGGGAGCTGTTTTTT	CASSLVRLAEPRPYTGELFF
.	14	TRBV11-2	.	TRBJ1-5	TGTGCCAGCAGCTTAGAGGGAGGAACGCAGCCCCAGCATTTT	CASSLEGGTQPQHF
.	13	TRBV5-8	few	TRBJ1-1	TGTGCCAGCAGCCGGCGCCCCGGGTTTTCAGCTTTCTTT	CASSRRPGFSAFF
.	13	TRBV18	.	TRBJ1-5	TGTGCCAGCTCACAGAGGGAGCATCAGCCCCAGCATTTT	CASSQREHQPQHF
.	13	TRBV6-1	.	TRBJ1-1	TGTGCCAGTGCAAAAGAGGTGAACACTGAAGCTTTCTTT	CASAKEVNTEAFF
.	12	TRBV21-1	.	TRBJ2-7	TGTGCCAGCAGACACAGAACCTACGAGCAGTACTTC	CASRHRTYEQYF
TRBD1	14	TRBV5-5	.	TRBJ1-2	TGTGCCAGCAGCTTGCAGGGGGCAAACTATGGCTACACCTTC	CASSLQGANYGYTF
.	16	TRBV5-5	.	TRBJ2-2	TGTGCCAGCAGCTTGTTAGGTCAGGAGGACACCGGGGAGCTGTTTTTT	CASSLLGQEDTGELFF
TRBD1	15	TRBV6-5	.	TRBJ1-2	TGTGCCAGCAGTTTCAACACAGGGGCTGGCTATGGCTACACCTTC	CASSFNTGAGYGYTF
.	13	TRBV6-1	.	TRBJ1-1	TGTGCCAGCAGCCCGACAGGATTAGCAGAAGCTTTCTTT	CASSPTGLAEAFF
TRBD2	15	TRBV7-3	.	TRBJ2-7	TGTGCCAGCAGCTCTGGACTAGCGGGGTCCTACGAGCAGTACTTC	CASSSGLAGSYEQYF
.	15	TRBV7-2	.	TRBJ2-3	TGTGCCAGCAGCTTAGTCTCGTTCCCCACAGATACGCAGTATTTT	CASSLVSFPTDTQYF
.	13	TRBV9	.	TRBJ1-3	TGTGCCAGCAGCGTAAATATCGAGGACACCATATATTTT	CASSVNIEDTIYF
.	17	TRBV9	.	TRBJ1-2	TGTGCCAGCAGCGTAGAGCAGGGGAGGGTGGCTAACTATGGCTACACCTTC	CASSVEQGRVANYGYTF
.	13	TRBV15	.	TRBJ2-1	TGTGCCACCAGCAGAGTCGGACAAAATGAGCAGTTCTTC	CATSRVGQNEQFF
.	14	TRBV4-2	.	TRBJ1-5	TGTGCCAGCAGCCTTTTCTATAGCAATCAGCCCCAGCATTTT	CASSLFYSNQPQHF
TRBD2	17	TRBV7-3	.	TRBJ2-1	TGTGCCAGCAGCGACATTACTAGCGGGAGGCCCCTGAATGAGCAGTTCTTC	CASSDITSGRPLNEQFF
.	15	TRBV2	.	TRBJ1-5	TGTGCCAGCAGTGTTGAGGGTATGAGCAATCAGCCCCAGCATTTT	CASSVEGMSNQPQHF
.	13	TRBV9	.	TRBJ1-1	TGTGCCAGCAGCGAGCTAGTGAACACTGAAGCTTTCTTT	CASSELVNTEAFF
TRBD2	14	TRBV7-3	few	TRBJ2-5	TGTGCCAGCAGCCTCGGGGGGGCTGAGGAGACCCAGTACTTC	CASSLGGAEETQYF
.	14	TRBV9	.	TRBJ1-1	TGTGCCAGCAGCTTCCAAGGGGGGGCCACTGAAGCTTTCTTT	CASSFQGGATEAFF
.	17	TRBV4-2	.	TRBJ2-3	TGTGCCAGCAGCCAGAACGTGGCGGGAAGGAGCACAGATACGCAGTATTTT	CASSQNVAGRSTDTQYF
.	12	TRBV2	.	TRBJ2-7	TGTGCCAGCAAGAGGGACTCCTACGAGCAGTACTTC	CASKRDSYEQYF
TRBD2	15	TRBV5-1	.	TRBJ2-1	TGCGCCAGCAGCCCGACTAGCGGGGGGGCCTTTGAGCAGTTCTTC	CASSPTSGGAFEQFF
TRBD1	13	TRBV29-1	few	TRBJ1-1	TGCAGCGAGATCGGGACAGTGAACCCTGAAGCCTTCTTT	CSEIGTVNPEAFF
.	15	TRBV2	.	TRBJ1-6	TGTGCCAGCAGCCCCCGGGACACTAGTAATTCACCCCTCCACTTT	CASSPRDTSNSPLHF
.	15	TRBV7-9	.	TRBJ1-1	TGTGCCAGCAGCTTAACTTCACAGGGCCCCACTGAAGCTTTCTTT	CASSLTSQGPTEAFF
.	14	TRBV9	.	TRBJ1-1	TGTGCCAGCAGCGCCCTCAGGGGTTCTACTGAAGCTTTCTTT	CASSALRGSTEAFF
.	15	TRBV2	.	TRBJ2-1	TGTGCCAGCAGTGAAATCGTGGGAGTCGGGAATGAGCAGTTCTTC	CASSEIVGVGNEQFF
TRBD1	13	TRBV19	.	TRBJ1-1	TGTGCCAGTAGTGGGGGACAGGGGCCGGAAGCTTTCTTT	CASSGGQGPEAFF